The 3 T cell receptor beta chains presented below share a single source sample, sequenced in a study of human thymus T cells. Only in-frame clones appear in the TCRdb table, and some are missing; sequencing was by immunoSEQ multiplex PCR. The sample carries about 60,000 clones, 94% recorded once. Material: blood. These receptors were collected from a boy less than two years old with a congenital heart defect but otherwise immunologically healthy.

This sequence joins TRBV6-5 and TRBJ2-7, with D tentatively TRBD2 (7 bases). This CDR3 region has 16 residues. In germline, CDR1 is MNHEY, CDR2 SVGAGI. V lost 0 bases, J lost 2 bases, and 14 bases lay in between. The CDR3 sequence: CASSYSMGGRAYEQYF. In nucleotides, the CDR3 is TGTGCCAGCAGTTACTCGATGGGGGGGCGGGCCTACGAGCAGTACTTC.

This chain joins TRBV29-1 and TRBJ2-3, with TRBD1 matching 8 bases. The CDR3 totals 15 residues. Looked up from germline, CDR1 is SQVTM and CDR2 is ANQGSEA. V was clipped by 3 bases and J by 0 bases; unmatched bases: 5. In DNA, the CDR3 is TGCAGCGTTGATAGGTACAGGGGGAGCACAGATACGCAGTATTTT. This encodes CSVDRYRGSTDTQYF.

The V and J genes are TRBV29-1 and TRBJ2-3, with a tentative D call TRBD2 (5 bases). Trimming pared 5 bases from V and 0 bases from J, leaving 12 bases between. The CDR3 is 14 residues long. The germline gives CDR1 SQVTM, CDR2 ANQGSEA. The DNA for the CDR3 is TGCAGCGTTCCTCTTGGCGGGAGCACAGATACGCAGTATTTT. This codes for CSVPLGGSTDTQYF.